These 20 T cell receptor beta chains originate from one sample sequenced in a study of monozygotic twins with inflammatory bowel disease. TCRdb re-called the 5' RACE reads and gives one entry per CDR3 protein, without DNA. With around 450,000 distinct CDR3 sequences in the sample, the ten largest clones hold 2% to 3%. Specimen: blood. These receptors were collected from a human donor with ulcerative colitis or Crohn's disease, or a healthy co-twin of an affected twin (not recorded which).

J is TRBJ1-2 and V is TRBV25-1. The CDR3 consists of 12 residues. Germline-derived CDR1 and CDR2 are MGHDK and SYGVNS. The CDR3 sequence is CASRDENYGYTF.

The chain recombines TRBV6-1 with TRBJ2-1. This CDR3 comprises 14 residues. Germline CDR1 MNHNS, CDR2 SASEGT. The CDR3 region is CASGLASSYNEQFF.

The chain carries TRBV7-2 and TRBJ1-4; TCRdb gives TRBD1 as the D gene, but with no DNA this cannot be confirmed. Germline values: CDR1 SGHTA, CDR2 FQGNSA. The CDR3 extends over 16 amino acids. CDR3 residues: CASSSGLGRASGKLFF. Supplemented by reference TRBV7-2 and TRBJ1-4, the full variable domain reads GAGVSQSPSNKVTEKGKDVELRCDPISGHTALYWYRQSLGQGLEFLIYFQGNSAPDKSGLPSDRFSAERTGGSVSTLTIQRTQQEDSAVYLCASSSGLGRASGKLFFGSGTQLSVL.

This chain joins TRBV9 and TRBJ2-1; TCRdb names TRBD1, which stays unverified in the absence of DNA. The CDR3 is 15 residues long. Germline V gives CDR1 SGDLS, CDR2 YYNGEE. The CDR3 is CASSVGQGAVDEQFF. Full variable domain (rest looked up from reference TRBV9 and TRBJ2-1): DSGVTQTPKHLITATGQRVTLRCSPRSGDLSVYWYQQSLDQGLQFLIQYYNGEERAKGNILERFSAQQFPDLHSELNLSSLELGDSALYFCASSVGQGAVDEQFFGPGTRLTVL.

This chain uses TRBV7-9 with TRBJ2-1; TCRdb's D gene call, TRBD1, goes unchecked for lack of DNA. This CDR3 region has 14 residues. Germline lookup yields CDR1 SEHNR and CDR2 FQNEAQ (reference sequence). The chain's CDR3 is CASSLQGQGNEQFF.

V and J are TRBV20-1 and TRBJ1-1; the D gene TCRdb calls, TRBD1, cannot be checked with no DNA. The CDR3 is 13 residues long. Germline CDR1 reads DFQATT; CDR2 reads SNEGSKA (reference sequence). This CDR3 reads CSARTATVAEAFF.

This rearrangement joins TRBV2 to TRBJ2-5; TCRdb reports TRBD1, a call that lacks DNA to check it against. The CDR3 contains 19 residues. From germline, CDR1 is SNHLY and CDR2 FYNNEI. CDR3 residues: CASSEGLGTGDPLLETQYF.

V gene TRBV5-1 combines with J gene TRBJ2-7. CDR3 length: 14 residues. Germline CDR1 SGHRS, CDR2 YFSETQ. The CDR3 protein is CASSLDIPPYEQYF.

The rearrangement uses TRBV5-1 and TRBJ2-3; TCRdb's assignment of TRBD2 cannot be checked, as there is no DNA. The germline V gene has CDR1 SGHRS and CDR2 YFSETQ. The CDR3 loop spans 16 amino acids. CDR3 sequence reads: CASSSGVSGGTDTQYF. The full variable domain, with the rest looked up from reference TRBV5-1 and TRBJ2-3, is KAGVTQTPRYLIKTRGQQVTLSCSPISGHRSVSWYQQTPGQGLQFLFEYFSETQRNKGNFPGRFSGRQFSNSRSEMNVSTLELGDSALYLCASSSGVSGGTDTQYFGPGTRLTVL.

CDR3 region: CASKYEATNEKLFF. The chain recombines TRBV6-2 or TRBV6-3 with TRBJ1-4. The CDR3 has 14 residues. Germline CDR1 is MNHEY and CDR2 is SVGEGT.

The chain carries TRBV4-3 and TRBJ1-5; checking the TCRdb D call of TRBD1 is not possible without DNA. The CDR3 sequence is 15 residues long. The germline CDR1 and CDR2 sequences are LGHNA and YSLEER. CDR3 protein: CASSQETRGRGPQHF.

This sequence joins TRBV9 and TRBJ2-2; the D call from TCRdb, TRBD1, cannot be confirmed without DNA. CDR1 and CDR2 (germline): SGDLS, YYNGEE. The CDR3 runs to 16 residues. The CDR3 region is CASSAAGTGFTGELFF.

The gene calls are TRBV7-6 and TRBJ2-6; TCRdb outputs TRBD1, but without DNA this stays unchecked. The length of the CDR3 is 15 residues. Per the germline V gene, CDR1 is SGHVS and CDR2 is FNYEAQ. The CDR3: CASSSGQTGANVLTF. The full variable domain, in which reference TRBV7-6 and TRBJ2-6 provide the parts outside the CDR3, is GAGVSQSPRYKVTKRGQDVALRCDPISGHVSLYWYRQALGQGPEFLTYFNYEAQQDKSGLPNDRFSAERPEGSISTLTIQRTEQRDSAMYRCASSSGQTGANVLTFGAGSRLTVL.

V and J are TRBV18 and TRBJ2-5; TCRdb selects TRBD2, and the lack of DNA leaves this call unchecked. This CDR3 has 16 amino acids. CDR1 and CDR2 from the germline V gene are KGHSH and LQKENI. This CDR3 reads CASSPLSGLAIETQYF.

Here the CDR3 reads CASSQTTTSGSVDEQFF. The chain combines TRBV4-1 with TRBJ2-1; there is no DNA to check the TCRdb D call of TRBD2. The CDR3 spans 17 residues. Germline lookup yields CDR1 MGHRA and CDR2 YSYEKL.

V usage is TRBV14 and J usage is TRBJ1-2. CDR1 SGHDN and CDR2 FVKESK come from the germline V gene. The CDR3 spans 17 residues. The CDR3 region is CASSRGEQLLFLGGYTF.

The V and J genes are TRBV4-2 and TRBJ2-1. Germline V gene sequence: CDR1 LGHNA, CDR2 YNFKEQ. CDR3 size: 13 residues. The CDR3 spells CASSQDTANEQFF.

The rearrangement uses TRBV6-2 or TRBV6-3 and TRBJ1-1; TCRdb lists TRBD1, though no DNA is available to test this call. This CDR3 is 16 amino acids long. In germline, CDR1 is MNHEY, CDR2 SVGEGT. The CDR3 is CASSYSTGGESTEAFF.

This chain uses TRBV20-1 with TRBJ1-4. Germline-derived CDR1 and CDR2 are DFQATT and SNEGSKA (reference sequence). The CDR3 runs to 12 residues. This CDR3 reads CSAQARNEKLFF.

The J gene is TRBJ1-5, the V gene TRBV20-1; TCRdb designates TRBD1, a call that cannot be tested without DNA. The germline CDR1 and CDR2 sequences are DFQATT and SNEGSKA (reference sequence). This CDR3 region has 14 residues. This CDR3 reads CSATAGTAYQPQHF.